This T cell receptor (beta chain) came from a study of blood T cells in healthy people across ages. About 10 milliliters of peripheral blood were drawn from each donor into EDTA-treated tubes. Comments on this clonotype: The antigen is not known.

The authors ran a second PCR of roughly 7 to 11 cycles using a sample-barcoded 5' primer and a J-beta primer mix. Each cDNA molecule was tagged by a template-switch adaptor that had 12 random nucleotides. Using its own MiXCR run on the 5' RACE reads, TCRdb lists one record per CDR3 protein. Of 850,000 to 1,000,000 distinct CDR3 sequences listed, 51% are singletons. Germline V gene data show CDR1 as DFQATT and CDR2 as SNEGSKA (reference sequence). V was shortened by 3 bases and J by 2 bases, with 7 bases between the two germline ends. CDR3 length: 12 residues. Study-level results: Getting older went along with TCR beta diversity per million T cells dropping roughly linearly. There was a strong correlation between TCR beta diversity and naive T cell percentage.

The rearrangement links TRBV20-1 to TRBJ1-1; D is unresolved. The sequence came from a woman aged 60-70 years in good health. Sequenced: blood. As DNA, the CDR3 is TGCAGTGCTAGCCCCCTCAACACTGAAGCTTTCTTT. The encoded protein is CSASPLNTEAFF.